Listed below are T cell receptor beta chains from one sample, sequenced in a study of neurological immune-mediated disorders. TCRdb analysed the 5' RACE reads with MiXCR anew, one entry per CDR3 protein. The sample yields under 45,000 distinct CDR3 sequences, about a fifth seen once. What was sequenced was PBMCs. The source of these receptors is a man in his fifties or sixties with HTLV-1-associated myelopathy (HAM/TSP). CDR3s include the opening cysteine and the closing phenylalanine or tryptophan. The order of the fields is V gene, clone size, J gene, D gene, CDR3 length, CDR3 protein, CDR3 DNA. A D gene is named only where the DNA matches it firmly. Clone size is shown for a subset of rows, as once, few, many or a class of expanded clone.

v_gene: TRBV20-1; abundance: many; j_gene: TRBJ1-2; d_gene: .; len: 12; CDR3aa: CSARDQYYGYTF; CDR3nt: TGCAGTGCTAGAGACCAATACTATGGCTACACCTTC
v_gene: TRBV3-1; abundance: many; j_gene: TRBJ1-2; d_gene: TRBD1; len: 14; CDR3aa: CASSQGRGPYGYTF; CDR3nt: TGTGCCAGCAGCCAAGGGAGGGGGCCTTATGGCTACACCTTC
v_gene: TRBV20-1; abundance: many; j_gene: TRBJ2-1; d_gene: TRBD2; len: 14; CDR3aa: CSAHPGLALNEQFF; CDR3nt: TGCAGTGCCCACCCGGGACTAGCCTTAAATGAGCAGTTCTTC
v_gene: TRBV5-1; abundance: many; j_gene: TRBJ2-7; d_gene: TRBD1; len: 13; CDR3aa: CANRLDRNSEQYF; CDR3nt: TGCGCCAACAGACTGGACAGGAACTCCGAGCAGTACTTC
v_gene: TRBV12-3/TRBV12-4; abundance: .; j_gene: TRBJ2-1; d_gene: TRBD2; len: 18; CDR3aa: CASSLRFAGGSSDNEQFF; CDR3nt: TGTGCCAGCAGTTTACGCTTCGCGGGAGGGTCTTCGGACAATGAGCAGTTCTTC
v_gene: TRBV5-1; abundance: many; j_gene: TRBJ2-1; d_gene: TRBD2; len: 20; CDR3aa: CASSLILRLAVTSSYNEQFF; CDR3nt: TGCGCCAGCAGCTTGATCCTTCGACTAGCGGTCACAAGCTCCTACAATGAGCAGTTCTTC
v_gene: TRBV9; abundance: many; j_gene: TRBJ2-7; d_gene: .; len: 14; CDR3aa: CASSPSGIWDEQYF; CDR3nt: TGTGCCAGCAGCCCCTCGGGCATTTGGGACGAGCAGTACTTC
v_gene: TRBV29-1; abundance: many; j_gene: TRBJ2-3; d_gene: .; len: 13; CDR3aa: CSVEDRYTDTQYF; CDR3nt: TGCAGCGTTGAAGATCGGTACACAGATACGCAGTATTTT
v_gene: TRBV5-1; abundance: many; j_gene: TRBJ2-7; d_gene: TRBD1; len: 13; CDR3aa: CASSLTGAYEQYF; CDR3nt: TGCGCCAGCAGCTTAACAGGGGCGTACGAGCAGTACTTC
v_gene: TRBV7-9; abundance: many; j_gene: TRBJ1-2; d_gene: .; len: 13; CDR3aa: CASSLAQGDGYTF; CDR3nt: TGTGCCAGCAGCTTAGCACAGGGAGACGGCTACACCTTC
v_gene: TRBV5-1; abundance: many; j_gene: TRBJ2-3; d_gene: .; len: 16; CDR3aa: CASSPVSPPTTDTQYF; CDR3nt: TGCGCCAGCAGCCCCGTAAGTCCACCGACCACAGATACGCAGTATTTT
v_gene: TRBV9; abundance: many; j_gene: TRBJ2-2; d_gene: .; len: 14; CDR3aa: CASSPFLGSGELFF; CDR3nt: TGTGCCAGCAGCCCCTTTTTGGGGTCCGGGGAGCTGTTTTTT
v_gene: TRBV5-5; abundance: many; j_gene: TRBJ2-1; d_gene: TRBD2; len: 16; CDR3aa: CASSLRDGLAGPEQFF; CDR3nt: TGTGCCAGCAGCTTGCGGGACGGACTAGCGGGACCGGAGCAGTTCTTC
v_gene: TRBV6-5; abundance: many; j_gene: TRBJ1-5; d_gene: .; len: 15; CDR3aa: CASSRDTGGNQPQHF; CDR3nt: TGTGCCAGCAGTAGGGACACCGGAGGCAATCAGCCCCAGCATTTT
v_gene: TRBV4-1; abundance: many; j_gene: TRBJ2-7; d_gene: TRBD2; len: 15; CDR3aa: CASSHSTSGTYEQYF; CDR3nt: TGCGCCAGCAGCCACTCGACTAGCGGAACGTACGAGCAGTACTTC
v_gene: TRBV4-1; abundance: .; j_gene: TRBJ1-4; d_gene: TRBD1; len: 16; CDR3aa: CASSQLDPTGGEKLFF; CDR3nt: TGCGCCAGCAGCCAATTAGATCCGACAGGGGGTGAAAAACTGTTTTTT
v_gene: TRBV20-1; abundance: many; j_gene: TRBJ1-1; d_gene: .; len: 15; CDR3aa: CSAPRGGSMNTEAFF; CDR3nt: TGCAGTGCTCCTAGAGGGGGATCTATGAACACTGAAGCTTTCTTT
v_gene: TRBV5-1; abundance: many; j_gene: TRBJ2-5; d_gene: TRBD2; len: 16; CDR3aa: CASSLGVSGSQETQYF; CDR3nt: TGCGCCAGCAGCTTGGGCGTTAGCGGGTCGCAAGAGACCCAGTACTTC
v_gene: TRBV7-2; abundance: many; j_gene: TRBJ2-5; d_gene: .; len: 12; CDR3aa: CASSLGERTQYF; CDR3nt: TGTGCCAGCAGCTTGGGGGAAAGGACCCAGTACTTC
v_gene: TRBV20-1; abundance: many; j_gene: TRBJ2-1; d_gene: TRBD2; len: 15; CDR3aa: CSATYSGGYANEQFF; CDR3nt: TGCAGTGCTACCTATAGCGGGGGATACGCCAATGAGCAGTTCTTC
v_gene: TRBV5-4; abundance: .; j_gene: TRBJ2-4; d_gene: .; len: 14; CDR3aa: CASSLEATENIQYF; CDR3nt: TGTGCCAGCAGCTTGGAAGCGACGGAAAACATTCAGTACTTC
v_gene: TRBV29-1; abundance: .; j_gene: TRBJ2-7; d_gene: TRBD2; len: 14; CDR3aa: CSVAKLLAGNEQYF; CDR3nt: TGCAGCGTCGCCAAACTTCTAGCGGGAAACGAGCAGTACTTC
v_gene: TRBV14; abundance: .; j_gene: TRBJ2-3; d_gene: TRBD2; len: 16; CDR3aa: CASSQERGGATDTQYF; CDR3nt: TGTGCCAGCAGCCAAGAACGGGGGGGCGCAACAGATACGCAGTATTTT
v_gene: TRBV4-1; abundance: .; j_gene: TRBJ2-3; d_gene: TRBD2; len: 20; CDR3aa: CASSRDLEPFGREFTDTQYF; CDR3nt: TGCGCCAGCAGCCGGGACCTAGAACCCTTCGGGCGGGAGTTCACAGATACGCAGTATTTT
v_gene: TRBV28; abundance: many; j_gene: TRBJ1-3; d_gene: .; len: 14; CDR3aa: CASSLEGSGNTIYF; CDR3nt: TGTGCCAGCAGTTTAGAGGGATCTGGAAACACCATATATTTT
v_gene: TRBV6-2/TRBV6-3; abundance: .; j_gene: TRBJ2-1; d_gene: TRBD2; len: 15; CDR3aa: CASRGTSWRRNEQFF; CDR3nt: TGTGCCAGCAGGGGGACTAGTTGGCGTCGCAATGAGCAGTTCTTC
v_gene: TRBV27; abundance: many; j_gene: TRBJ1-1; d_gene: .; len: 16; CDR3aa: CASSLSGWAGAPEAFF; CDR3nt: TGTGCCAGCAGTTTATCGGGCTGGGCTGGAGCGCCTGAAGCTTTCTTT
v_gene: TRBV5-1; abundance: few; j_gene: TRBJ2-7; d_gene: .; len: 14; CDR3aa: CASSTSQGTYEQYF; CDR3nt: TGCGCCAGCAGTACCTCACAGGGCACCTACGAGCAGTACTTC
v_gene: TRBV11-2; abundance: .; j_gene: TRBJ2-1; d_gene: TRBD2; len: 16; CDR3aa: CASSTPGTSGGNEQFF; CDR3nt: TGTGCCAGCAGCACACCCGGGACTAGCGGGGGTAATGAGCAGTTCTTC
v_gene: TRBV15; abundance: many; j_gene: TRBJ1-2; d_gene: .; len: 15; CDR3aa: CATSRDGKGVDGYTF; CDR3nt: TGTGCCACCAGCAGAGATGGGAAAGGGGTAGACGGCTACACCTTC
v_gene: TRBV5-1; abundance: many; j_gene: TRBJ2-1; d_gene: TRBD2; len: 20; CDR3aa: CASSLSFGLAGEGDYNEQFF; CDR3nt: TGCGCCAGCAGCTTGAGTTTCGGACTAGCGGGAGAGGGGGACTACAATGAGCAGTTCTTC
v_gene: TRBV2; abundance: once; j_gene: TRBJ1-2; d_gene: .; len: 12; CDR3aa: CASSGYGDGYTF; CDR3nt: TGTGCCAGCAGTGGATATGGGGATGGCTACACCTTC
v_gene: TRBV7-2; abundance: many; j_gene: TRBJ2-5; d_gene: TRBD2; len: 16; CDR3aa: CASSLSLAGGLETQYF; CDR3nt: TGTGCCAGCAGCTTAAGCCTAGCGGGAGGGCTAGAGACCCAGTACTTC
v_gene: TRBV7-8; abundance: few; j_gene: TRBJ1-2; d_gene: TRBD1; len: 15; CDR3aa: CASSLARGRGNGYTF; CDR3nt: TGTGCCAGCAGCTTAGCCAGGGGGCGCGGGAATGGCTACACCTTC
v_gene: TRBV29-1; abundance: .; j_gene: TRBJ2-2; d_gene: TRBD1; len: 13; CDR3aa: CSVDRGNTRELFF; CDR3nt: TGCAGCGTTGACAGGGGGAATACAAGGGAGCTGTTTTTT
v_gene: TRBV6-5; abundance: many; j_gene: TRBJ2-3; d_gene: .; len: 13; CDR3aa: CASSPTGTTNQYF; CDR3nt: TGTGCCAGCAGTCCTACAGGGACTACCAACCAGTATTTT
v_gene: TRBV13; abundance: .; j_gene: TRBJ2-1; d_gene: .; len: 23; CDR3aa: CASSFYICSATRRLAGTYNEQFF; CDR3nt: .
v_gene: TRBV20-1; abundance: .; j_gene: TRBJ1-2; d_gene: .; len: 14; CDR3aa: CSARKGGDNYGYTF; CDR3nt: TGCAGTGCTAGAAAGGGCGGGGATAACTATGGCTACACCTTC
v_gene: TRBV3-1; abundance: many; j_gene: TRBJ2-5; d_gene: .; len: 14; CDR3aa: CASSLEARQETQYF; CDR3nt: TGTGCCAGCAGCCTAGAAGCTAGACAAGAGACCCAGTACTTC
v_gene: TRBV19; abundance: many; j_gene: TRBJ1-4; d_gene: .; len: 12; CDR3aa: CASRWKREKLFF; CDR3nt: TGTGCCAGTAGATGGAAGCGCGAAAAACTGTTTTTT
v_gene: TRBV19; abundance: .; j_gene: TRBJ1-4; d_gene: .; len: 15; CDR3aa: CASTNYPGRDEKLFF; CDR3nt: TGTGCCAGTACGAATTATCCGGGACGGGACGAAAAACTGTTTTTT
v_gene: TRBV5-1; abundance: many; j_gene: TRBJ2-7; d_gene: .; len: 13; CDR3aa: CASSLVSNYEQYF; CDR3nt: TGCGCCAGCAGCTTGGTCTCCAACTACGAGCAGTACTTC
v_gene: TRBV19; abundance: .; j_gene: TRBJ1-6; d_gene: .; len: 17; CDR3aa: CASSIKRGGASNSPLHF; CDR3nt: TGTGCCAGTAGTATTAAGAGAGGAGGGGCCAGTAATTCACCCCTCCACTTT
v_gene: TRBV9; abundance: many; j_gene: TRBJ2-5; d_gene: .; len: 13; CDR3aa: CASSATGRETQYF; CDR3nt: TGTGCCAGCAGCGCTACAGGGCGAGAGACCCAGTACTTC
v_gene: TRBV29-1; abundance: many; j_gene: TRBJ1-2; d_gene: .; len: 13; CDR3aa: CSVELPGSYGYTF; CDR3nt: TGCAGCGTTGAACTGCCTGGAAGCTATGGCTACACCTTC